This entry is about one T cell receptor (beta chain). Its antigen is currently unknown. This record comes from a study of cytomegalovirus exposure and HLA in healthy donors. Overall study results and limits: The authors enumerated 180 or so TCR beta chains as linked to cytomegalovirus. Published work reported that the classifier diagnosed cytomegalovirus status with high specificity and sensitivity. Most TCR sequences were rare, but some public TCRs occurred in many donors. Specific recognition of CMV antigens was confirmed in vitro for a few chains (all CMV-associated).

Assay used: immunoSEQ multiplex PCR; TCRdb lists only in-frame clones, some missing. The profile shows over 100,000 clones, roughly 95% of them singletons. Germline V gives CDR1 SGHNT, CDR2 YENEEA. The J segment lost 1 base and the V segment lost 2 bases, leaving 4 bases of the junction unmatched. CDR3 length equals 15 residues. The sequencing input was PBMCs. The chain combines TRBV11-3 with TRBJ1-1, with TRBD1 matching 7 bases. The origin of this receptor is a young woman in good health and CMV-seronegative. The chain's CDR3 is CASSLLTGANTEAFF. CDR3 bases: TGTGCCAGCAGCTTATTAACAGGGGCGAACACTGAAGCTTTCTTT. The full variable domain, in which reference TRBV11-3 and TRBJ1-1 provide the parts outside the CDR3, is EAGVVQSPRYKIIEKKQPVAFWCNPISGHNTLYWYLQNLGQGPELLIRYENEEAVDDSQLPKDRFSAERLKGVDSTLKIQPAELGDSAVYLCASSLLTGANTEAFFGQGTRLTVV.